The entry below gives a single T cell receptor beta chain sequence along with its context. Its antigen is not known. Germline CDR1 is LNHDA and CDR2 is SQIVND (reference sequence). The CDR3 spans 13 residues. V shed 1 base and J shed 7 bases, with 8 bases lying between them. PCR was performed using 60 Vbeta and 13 Jbeta primers. Sequenced by immunoSEQ multiplex PCR; TCRdb stores in-frame clones only, minus some. The sample shows roughly 140,000 clones, roughly 79% of them seen only once. The data were taken from a study of cytomegalovirus exposure and HLA in healthy donors. The study, taken as a whole, reports: Reports state that TCR beta sequences accurately predicted most subjects' HLA-A and HLA-B alleles.

Sequenced sample: PBMCs. The chain links TRBV19 to TRBJ2-1; D ambiguous. The source is an older woman in good health and CMV-seropositive. DNA of the CDR3: TGTGCCAGTAGTATAGGACTCTCTAATGAGCAGTTCTTC. This sequence encodes CASSIGLSNEQFF.